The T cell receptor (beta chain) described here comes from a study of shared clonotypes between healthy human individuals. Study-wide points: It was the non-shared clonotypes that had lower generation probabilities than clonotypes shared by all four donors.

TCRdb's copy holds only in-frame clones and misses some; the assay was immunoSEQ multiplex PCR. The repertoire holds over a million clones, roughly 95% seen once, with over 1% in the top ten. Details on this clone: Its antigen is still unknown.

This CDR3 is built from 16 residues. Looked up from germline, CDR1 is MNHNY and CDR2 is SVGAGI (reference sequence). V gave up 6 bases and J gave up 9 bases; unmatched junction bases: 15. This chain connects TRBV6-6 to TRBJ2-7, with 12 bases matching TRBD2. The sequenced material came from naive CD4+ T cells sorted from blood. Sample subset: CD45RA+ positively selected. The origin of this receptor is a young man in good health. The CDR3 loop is CASSPPATSGSKGQYF. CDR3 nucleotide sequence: TGTGCCAGCAGCCCCCCGGCGACTAGCGGGAGTAAGGGGCAGTACTTC.